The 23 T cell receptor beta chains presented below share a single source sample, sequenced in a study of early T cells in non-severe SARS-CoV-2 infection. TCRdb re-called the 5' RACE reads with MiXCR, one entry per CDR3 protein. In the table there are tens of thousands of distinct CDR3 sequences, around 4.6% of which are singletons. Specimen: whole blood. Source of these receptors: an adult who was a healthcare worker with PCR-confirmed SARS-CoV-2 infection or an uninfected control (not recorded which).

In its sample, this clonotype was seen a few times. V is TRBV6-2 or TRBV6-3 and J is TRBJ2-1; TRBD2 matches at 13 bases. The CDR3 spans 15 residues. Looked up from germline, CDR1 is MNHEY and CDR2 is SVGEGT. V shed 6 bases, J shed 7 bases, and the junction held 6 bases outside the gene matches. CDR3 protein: CASRAGTSGKNEQFF. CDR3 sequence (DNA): TGTGCCAGCAGAGCCGGGACTAGCGGGAAAAATGAGCAGTTCTTC.

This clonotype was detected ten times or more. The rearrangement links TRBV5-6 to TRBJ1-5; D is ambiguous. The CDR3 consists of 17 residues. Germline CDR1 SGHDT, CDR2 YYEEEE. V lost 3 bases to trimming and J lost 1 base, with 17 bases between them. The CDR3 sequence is CASSSRLAHGSNQPQHF. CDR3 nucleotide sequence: TGTGCCAGCAGCTCGCGCCTGGCCCACGGGAGCAATCAGCCCCAGCATTTT.

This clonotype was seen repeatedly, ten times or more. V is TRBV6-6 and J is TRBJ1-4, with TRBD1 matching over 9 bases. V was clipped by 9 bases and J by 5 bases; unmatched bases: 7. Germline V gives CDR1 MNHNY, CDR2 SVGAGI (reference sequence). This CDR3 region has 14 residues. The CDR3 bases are TGTGCCAGTTCCACCGGGACAGGGAATGAAAAACTGTTTTTT. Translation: CASSTGTGNEKLFF.

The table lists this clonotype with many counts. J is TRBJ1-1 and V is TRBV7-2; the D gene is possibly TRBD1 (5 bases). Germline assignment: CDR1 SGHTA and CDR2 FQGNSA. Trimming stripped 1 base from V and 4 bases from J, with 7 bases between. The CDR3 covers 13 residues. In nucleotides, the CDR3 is TGTGCCAGCAGCTTAGATGGGGGCACTGAAGCTTTCTTT. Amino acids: CASSLDGGTEAFF.

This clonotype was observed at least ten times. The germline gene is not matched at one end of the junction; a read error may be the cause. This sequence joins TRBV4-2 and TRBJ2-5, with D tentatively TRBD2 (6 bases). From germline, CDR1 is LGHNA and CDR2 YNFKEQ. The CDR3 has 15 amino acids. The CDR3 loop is CASSSETGVQGTQYF. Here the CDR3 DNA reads TGTGCCAGCAGCTCCGAGACGGGAGTTCAAGGGACCCAGTACTTC.

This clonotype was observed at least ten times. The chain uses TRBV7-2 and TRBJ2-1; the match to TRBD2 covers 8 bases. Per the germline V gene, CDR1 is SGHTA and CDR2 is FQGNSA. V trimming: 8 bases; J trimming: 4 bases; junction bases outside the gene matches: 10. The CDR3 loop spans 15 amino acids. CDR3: CASGLSPGGYNEQFF. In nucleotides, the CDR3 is TGTGCCAGCGGCCTTTCTCCGGGAGGGTACAATGAGCAGTTCTTC. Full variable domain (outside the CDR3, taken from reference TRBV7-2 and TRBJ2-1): GAGVSQSPSNKVTEKGKDVELRCDPISGHTALYWYRQSLGQGLEFLIYFQGNSAPDKSGLPSDRFSAERTGGSVSTLTIQRTQQEDSAVYLCASGLSPGGYNEQFFGPGTRLTVL.

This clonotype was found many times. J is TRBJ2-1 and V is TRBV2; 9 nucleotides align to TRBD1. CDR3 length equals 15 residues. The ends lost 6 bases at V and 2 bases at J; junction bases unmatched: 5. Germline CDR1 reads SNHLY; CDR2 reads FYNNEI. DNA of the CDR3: TGTGCCAGCAGGGCGGGACAGGGAGCCTACAATGAGCAGTTCTTC. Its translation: CASRAGQGAYNEQFF.

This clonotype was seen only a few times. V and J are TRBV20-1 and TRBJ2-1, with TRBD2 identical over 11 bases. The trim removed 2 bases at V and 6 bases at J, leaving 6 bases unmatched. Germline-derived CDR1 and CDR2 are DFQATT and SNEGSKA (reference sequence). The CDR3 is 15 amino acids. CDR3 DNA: TGCAGTGCTAGATCCTTAGCGGGAGGGGGCAATGAGCAGTTCTTC. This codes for CSARSLAGGGNEQFF.

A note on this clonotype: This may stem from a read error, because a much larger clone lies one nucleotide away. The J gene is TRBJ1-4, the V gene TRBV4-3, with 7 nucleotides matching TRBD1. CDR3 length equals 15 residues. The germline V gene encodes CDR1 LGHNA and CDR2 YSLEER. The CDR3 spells CASSQERGRGEQLFF. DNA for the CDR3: TGCGCCAGCAGCCAAGAAAGGGGGCGCGGTGAACAACTGTTTTTT.

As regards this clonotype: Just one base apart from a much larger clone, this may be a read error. For the CDR3, the DNA is TGTGCCAGCAGGTTCGACAGGAGGCAGCGGTATGGCTACACCTTC. Translated, it gives CASRFDRRQRYGYTF. This rearrangement joins TRBV7-2 to TRBJ1-2; D might be TRBD1 (6 bases). Trimming pared 6 bases from V and 5 bases from J, leaving 19 bases between. CDR3 length: 15 residues. Germline CDR1 and CDR2: SGHTA and FQGNSA. The whole variable domain, remainder taken from reference TRBV7-2 and TRBJ1-2, is GAGVSQSPSNKVTEKGKDVELRCDPISGHTALYWYRQSLGQGLEFLIYFQGNSAPDKSGLPSDRFSAERTGGSVSTLTIQRTQQEDSAVYLCASRFDRRQRYGYTFGSGTRLTVV.

For the CDR3, the DNA is TGTGCTACTTGTAGCGGGATGAGCTCCTACAATGAGCAGTTCTTC. This gives the protein CATCSGMSSYNEQFF. This chain uses TRBV12-5 with TRBJ2-1; 8 nucleotides agree with TRBD2. V dropped 10 bases and J dropped 0; count of bases not matched to a gene: 8. CDR1 and CDR2 from the germline V gene are LGHNT and FRNRAP. CDR3 length: 15 residues. Using reference TRBV12-5 and TRBJ2-1 for the parts outside the CDR3, the full variable domain is DARVTQTPRHKVTEMGQEVTMRCQPILGHNTVFWYRQTMMQGLELLAYFRNRAPLDDSGMPKDRFSAEMPDATLATLKIQPSEPRDSAVYFCATCSGMSSYNEQFFGPGTRLTVL.

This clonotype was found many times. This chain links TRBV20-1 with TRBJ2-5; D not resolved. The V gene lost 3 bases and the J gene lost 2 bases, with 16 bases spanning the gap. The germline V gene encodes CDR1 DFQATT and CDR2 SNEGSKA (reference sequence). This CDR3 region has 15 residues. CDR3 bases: TGCAGTGCTAGGCCCGCAGATGTAAGACAAGAGACCCAGTACTTC. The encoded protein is CSARPADVRQETQYF.

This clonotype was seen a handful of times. CDR3 in DNA: TGTGCCAGCAGCTTACGACTAGCGGGGACAGAGACCCAGTACTTC. Amino acid sequence: CASSLRLAGTETQYF. This rearrangement joins TRBV7-2 to TRBJ2-5, with TRBD2 matching over 11 bases. CDR1 and CDR2 (germline): SGHTA, FQGNSA. V shed 2 bases, J shed 4 bases, and the junction held 3 bases outside the gene matches. The CDR3 consists of 15 residues.

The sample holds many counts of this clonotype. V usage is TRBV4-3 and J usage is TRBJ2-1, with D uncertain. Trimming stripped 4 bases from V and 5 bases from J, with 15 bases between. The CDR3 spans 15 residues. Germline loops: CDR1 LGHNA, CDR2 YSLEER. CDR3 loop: CASSLTPGRNNEQFF. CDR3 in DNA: TGCGCCAGCAGCCTAACCCCGGGCCGAAACAATGAGCAGTTCTTC.

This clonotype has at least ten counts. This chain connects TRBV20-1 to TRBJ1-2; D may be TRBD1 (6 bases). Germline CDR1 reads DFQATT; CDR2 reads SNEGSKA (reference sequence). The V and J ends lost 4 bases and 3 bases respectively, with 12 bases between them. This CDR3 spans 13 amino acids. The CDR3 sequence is CSATGHVDYGYTF. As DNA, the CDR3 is TGCAGTGCTACGGGACATGTAGACTATGGCTACACCTTC.

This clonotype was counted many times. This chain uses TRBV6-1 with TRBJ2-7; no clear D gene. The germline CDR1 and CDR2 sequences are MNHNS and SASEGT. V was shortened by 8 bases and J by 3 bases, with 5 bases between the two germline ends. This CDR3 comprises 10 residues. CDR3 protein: CASVGYEQYV. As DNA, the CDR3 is TGTGCCAGCGTCGGCTACGAGCAGTACGTC.

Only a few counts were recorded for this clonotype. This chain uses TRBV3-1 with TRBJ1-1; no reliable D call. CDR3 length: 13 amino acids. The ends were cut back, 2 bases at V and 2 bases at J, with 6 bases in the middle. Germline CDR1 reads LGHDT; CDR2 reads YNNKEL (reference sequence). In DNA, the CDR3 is TGTGCCAGCAGCCAAAAGGTTAACACTGAAGCTTTCTTT. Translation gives CASSQKVNTEAFF.

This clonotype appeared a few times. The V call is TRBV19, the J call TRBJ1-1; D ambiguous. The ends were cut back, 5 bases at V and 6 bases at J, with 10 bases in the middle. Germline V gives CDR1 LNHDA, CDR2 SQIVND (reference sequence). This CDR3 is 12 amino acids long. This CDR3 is CASSPGIAEAFF. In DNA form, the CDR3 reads TGTGCCAGTAGTCCCGGGATCGCTGAAGCTTTCTTT.

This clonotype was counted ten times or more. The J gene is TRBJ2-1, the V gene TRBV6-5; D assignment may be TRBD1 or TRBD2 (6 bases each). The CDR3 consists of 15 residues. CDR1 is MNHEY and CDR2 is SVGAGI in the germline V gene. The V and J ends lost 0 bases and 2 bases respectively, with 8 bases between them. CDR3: CASSYSEGAYNEQFF. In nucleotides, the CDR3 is TGTGCCAGCAGTTACTCGGAGGGGGCCTACAATGAGCAGTTCTTC.

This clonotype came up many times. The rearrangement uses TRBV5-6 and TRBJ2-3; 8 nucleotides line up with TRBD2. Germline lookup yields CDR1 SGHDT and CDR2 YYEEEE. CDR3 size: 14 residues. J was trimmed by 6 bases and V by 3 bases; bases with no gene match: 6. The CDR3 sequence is CASSSAGGGDTQYF. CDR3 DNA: TGTGCCAGCAGCTCGGCGGGAGGTGGGGATACGCAGTATTTT.

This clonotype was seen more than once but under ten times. CDR3 loop: CASMRDGPNEKLFF. In DNA form, the CDR3 reads TGTGCCAGCATGAGGGACGGACCTAATGAAAAACTGTTTTTT. The V and J genes are TRBV5-4 and TRBJ1-4, with a tentative D call TRBD1 (5 bases). In germline, CDR1 is SGHNT, CDR2 YYREEE (reference sequence). The CDR3 consists of 14 residues. The V gene lost 6 bases and the J gene lost 3 bases, with 12 bases spanning the gap.

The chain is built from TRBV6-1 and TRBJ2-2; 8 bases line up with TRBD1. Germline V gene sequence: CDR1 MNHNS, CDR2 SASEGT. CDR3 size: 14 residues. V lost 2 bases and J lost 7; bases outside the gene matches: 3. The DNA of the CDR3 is TGTGCCAGCAGTGAACAGGGGGCGAACGGGGAGCTGTTTTTT. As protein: CASSEQGANGELFF.

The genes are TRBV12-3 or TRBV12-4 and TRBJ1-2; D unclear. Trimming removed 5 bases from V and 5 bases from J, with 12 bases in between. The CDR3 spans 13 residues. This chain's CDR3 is CASSGNAVYGYTF. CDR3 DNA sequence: TGTGCCAGCAGTGGAAACGCCGTATATGGCTACACCTTC.